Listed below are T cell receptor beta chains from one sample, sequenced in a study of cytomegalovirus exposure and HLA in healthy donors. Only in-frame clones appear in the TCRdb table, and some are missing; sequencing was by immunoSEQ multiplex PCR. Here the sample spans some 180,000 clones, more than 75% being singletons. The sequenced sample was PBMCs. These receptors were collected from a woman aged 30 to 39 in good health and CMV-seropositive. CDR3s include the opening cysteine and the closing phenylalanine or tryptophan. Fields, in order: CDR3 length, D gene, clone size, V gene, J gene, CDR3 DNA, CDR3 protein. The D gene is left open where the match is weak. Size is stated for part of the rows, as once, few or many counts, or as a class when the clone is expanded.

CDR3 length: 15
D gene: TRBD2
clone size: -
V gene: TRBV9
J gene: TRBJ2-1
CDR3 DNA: TGTGCCAGCAGCGTAGCGGGGGGGCTCGGCAATGAGCAGTTCTTC
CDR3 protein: CASSVAGGLGNEQFF

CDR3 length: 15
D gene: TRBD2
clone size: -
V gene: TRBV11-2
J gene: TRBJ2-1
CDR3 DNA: TGTGCCAGCAGCTTAACTAGCGGGGGGGTGAATGAGCAGTTCTTC
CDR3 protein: CASSLTSGGVNEQFF

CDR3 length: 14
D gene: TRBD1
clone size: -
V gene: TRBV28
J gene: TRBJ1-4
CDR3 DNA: TGTGCCAGCAGCCGGACAGGGGTCCGAGGAAAACTGTTTTTT
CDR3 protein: CASSRTGVRGKLFF

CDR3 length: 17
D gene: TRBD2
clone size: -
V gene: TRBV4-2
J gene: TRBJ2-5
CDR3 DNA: TGTGCCAGCAGCCAAGAGTTTGGTAGCGGGGGGCAAGAGACCCAGTACTTC
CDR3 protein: CASSQEFGSGGQETQYF

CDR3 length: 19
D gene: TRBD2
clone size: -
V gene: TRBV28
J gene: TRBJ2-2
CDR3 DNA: TGTGCCAGCAGCCCTCCGGGTCCGGAAAGCGGGAGGAACACCGGGGAGCTGTTTTTT
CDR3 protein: CASSPPGPESGRNTGELFF

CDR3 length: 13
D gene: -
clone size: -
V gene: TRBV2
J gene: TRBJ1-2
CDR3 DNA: TGTGCCAGCAGTGACGGCGGGGTCGGGGGCTACACCTTC
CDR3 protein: CASSDGGVGGYTF

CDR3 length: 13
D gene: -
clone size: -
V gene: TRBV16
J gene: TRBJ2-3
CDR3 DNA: TGTGCCAGCAGCCACGATATTCTAGGCGCGCAGTATTTT
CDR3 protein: CASSHDILGAQYF

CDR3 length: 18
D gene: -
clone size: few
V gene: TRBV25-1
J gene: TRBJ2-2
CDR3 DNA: TGTGCCAGCAGTGATCCCAACTTCGGACTACGAAACACCGGGGAGCTGTTTTTT
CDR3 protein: CASSDPNFGLRNTGELFF

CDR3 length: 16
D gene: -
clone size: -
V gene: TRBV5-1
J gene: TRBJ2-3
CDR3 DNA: TGCGCCAGCAGGGAGGGTGTAGGTCAAACCACAGATACGCAGTATTTT
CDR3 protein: CASREGVGQTTDTQYF

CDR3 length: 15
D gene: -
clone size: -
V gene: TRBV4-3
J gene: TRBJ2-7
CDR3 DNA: TGCGCCAGCAGCCAAGATCTCCCCGGACTTAGCGAGCAGTACTTC
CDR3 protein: CASSQDLPGLSEQYF

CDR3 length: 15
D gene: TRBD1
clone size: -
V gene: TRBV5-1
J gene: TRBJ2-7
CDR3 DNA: TGCGCCAGCAGCGCGGGGACAGGGGGGTCCTACGAGCAGTACTTC
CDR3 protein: CASSAGTGGSYEQYF

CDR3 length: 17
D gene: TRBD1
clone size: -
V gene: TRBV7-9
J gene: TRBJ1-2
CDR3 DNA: TGTTCCAGCAGCTTAGTTGCGGGACAGGCGTCTGGCTATGGCTACACCTTC
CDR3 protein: CSSSLVAGQASGYGYTF

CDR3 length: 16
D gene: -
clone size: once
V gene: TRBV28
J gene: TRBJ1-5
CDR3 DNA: TGTGCCAGCACCCCGAACCGGGGGTATAGCAATCAGCCCCAGCATTTT
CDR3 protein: CASTPNRGYSNQPQHF

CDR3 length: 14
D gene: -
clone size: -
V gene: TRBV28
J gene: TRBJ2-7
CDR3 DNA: TGTGCCAGCACGACCGGGGGACGCTCCTACGAGCAGTACTTC
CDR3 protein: CASTTGGRSYEQYF

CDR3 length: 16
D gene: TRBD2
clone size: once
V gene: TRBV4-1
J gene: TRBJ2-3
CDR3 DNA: TGCGCCAGCAGCCAAGGGGTAGCGGGGGGGCCGGATACGCAGTATTTT
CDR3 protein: CASSQGVAGGPDTQYF

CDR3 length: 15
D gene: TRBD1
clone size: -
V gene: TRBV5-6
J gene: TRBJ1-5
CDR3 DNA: TGTGCCAGCAGCTTCGACAGGGGGCGAAATCAGCCCCAGCATTTT
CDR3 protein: CASSFDRGRNQPQHF

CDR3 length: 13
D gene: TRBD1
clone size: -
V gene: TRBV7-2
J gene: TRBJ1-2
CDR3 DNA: TGTGCCAGCAGCTTCCCGACAGGGGGGGGCTACACCTTC
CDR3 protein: CASSFPTGGGYTF

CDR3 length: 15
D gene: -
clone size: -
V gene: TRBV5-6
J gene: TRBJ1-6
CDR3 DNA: TGTGCCAGCAGCTGGGGACACGACCGGGATTCACCCCTCCACTTT
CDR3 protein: CASSWGHDRDSPLHF

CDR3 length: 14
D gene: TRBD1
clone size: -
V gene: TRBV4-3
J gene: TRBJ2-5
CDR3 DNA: TGCGCCAGCAGCCCATACGACAGGGATGAGACCCAGTACTTC
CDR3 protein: CASSPYDRDETQYF

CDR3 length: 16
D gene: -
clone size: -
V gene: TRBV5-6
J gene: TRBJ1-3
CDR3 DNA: TGTGCCAGCAGCTTCGTCGACGACAACTCTGGAAACACCATATATTTT
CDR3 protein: CASSFVDDNSGNTIYF

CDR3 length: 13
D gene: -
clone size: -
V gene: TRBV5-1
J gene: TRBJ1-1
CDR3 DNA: TGCGCCAGCAGCGCGGAGTTGAACACTGAAGCTTTCTTT
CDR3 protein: CASSAELNTEAFF

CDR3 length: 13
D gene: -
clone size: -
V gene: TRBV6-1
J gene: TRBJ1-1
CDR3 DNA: TGTGCCAGCATTACGACAGTCGGAACTGAAGCTTTCTTT
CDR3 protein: CASITTVGTEAFF

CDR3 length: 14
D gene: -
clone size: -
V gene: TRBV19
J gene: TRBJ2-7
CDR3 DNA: TGTGCCAGTAGACCAAACAGCATCACCTACGAGCAGTACTTC
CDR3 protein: CASRPNSITYEQYF

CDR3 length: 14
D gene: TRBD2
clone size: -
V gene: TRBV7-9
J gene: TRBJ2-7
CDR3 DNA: TGTGCCAGCAGCCAGACTAGCGGCTCCTACGAGCAGTACTTC
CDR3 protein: CASSQTSGSYEQYF

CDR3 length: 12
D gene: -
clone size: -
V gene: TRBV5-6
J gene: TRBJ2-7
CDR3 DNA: TGTGCCAGCAGCGTCACAGGGCACGAGCAGTACTTC
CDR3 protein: CASSVTGHEQYF

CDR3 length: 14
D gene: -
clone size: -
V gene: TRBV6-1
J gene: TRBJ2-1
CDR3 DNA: TGTGCCAGCAGTGAAGCACCCTCAGAGGCTGAGCAGTTCTTC
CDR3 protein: CASSEAPSEAEQFF

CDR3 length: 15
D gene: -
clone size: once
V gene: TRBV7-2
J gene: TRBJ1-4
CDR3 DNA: TGTGCTAGCAGCTCCGCCGCGGGGGGCAGGGAAAAACTGTTTTTT
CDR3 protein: CASSSAAGGREKLFF

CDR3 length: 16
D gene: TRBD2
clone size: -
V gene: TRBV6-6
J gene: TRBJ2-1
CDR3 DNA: TGTGCCATCAGAGGGGGGGCACTAGCGGGGGGGTTTGAGCAGTTCTTC
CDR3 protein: CAIRGGALAGGFEQFF

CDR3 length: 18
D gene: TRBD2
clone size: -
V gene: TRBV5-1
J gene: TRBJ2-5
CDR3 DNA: TGCGCCAGCTCCTCTGTACTAGCGGGGGGACCTAATCAAGAGACCCAGTACTTC
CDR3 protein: CASSSVLAGGPNQETQYF

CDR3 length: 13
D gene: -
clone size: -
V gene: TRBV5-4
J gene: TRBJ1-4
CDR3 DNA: TGTGCCAGCAGCTCTATAGGGGATGAAAAACTGTTTTTT
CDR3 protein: CASSSIGDEKLFF

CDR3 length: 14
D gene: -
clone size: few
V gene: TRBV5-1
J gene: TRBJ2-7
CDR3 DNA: TGCGCCAGCAGCCCCCGGGACACCGCCTACGAGCAGTACTTC
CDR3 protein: CASSPRDTAYEQYF

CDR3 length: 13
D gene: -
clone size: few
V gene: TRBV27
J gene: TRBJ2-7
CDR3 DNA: TGTGCCAGCAGTCCTCGACAGTTTAACGAGCAGTACTTC
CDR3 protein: CASSPRQFNEQYF

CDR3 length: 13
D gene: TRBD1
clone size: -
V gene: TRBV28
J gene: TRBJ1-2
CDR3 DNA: TGTGCCAGCAGAGAGGGGGCGATCCGCGGCTACACCTTC
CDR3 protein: CASREGAIRGYTF

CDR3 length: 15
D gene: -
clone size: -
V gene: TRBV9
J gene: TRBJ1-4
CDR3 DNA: TGTGCCAGCAGCGTAGGTTCGGGGAACGGTGAAAAACTGTTTTTT
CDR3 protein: CASSVGSGNGEKLFF

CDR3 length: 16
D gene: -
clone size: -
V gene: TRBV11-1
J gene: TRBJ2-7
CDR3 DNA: TGTGCCAGCAGCTTATCGACTGGAGTAATGGCCTACGAGCAGTACTTC
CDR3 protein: CASSLSTGVMAYEQYF

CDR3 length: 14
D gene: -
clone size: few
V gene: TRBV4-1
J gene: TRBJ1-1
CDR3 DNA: TGCGCCAGCAGCCAAAGGTCACAGGGAACTGAAGCTTTCTTT
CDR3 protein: CASSQRSQGTEAFF

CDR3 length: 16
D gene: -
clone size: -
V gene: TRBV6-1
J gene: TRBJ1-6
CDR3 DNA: TGTGCCAGCAGTGAAGCGCTTGGGGGGGAAGGCTCACCCCTCCACTTT
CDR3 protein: CASSEALGGEGSPLHF

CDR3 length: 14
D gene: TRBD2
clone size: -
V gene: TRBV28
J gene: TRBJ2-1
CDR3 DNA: TGTGCCAGCCTTCTGGGGGGGGGAAACAATGAGCAGTTCTTC
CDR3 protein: CASLLGGGNNEQFF

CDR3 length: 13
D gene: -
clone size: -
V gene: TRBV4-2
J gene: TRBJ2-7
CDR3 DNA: TGTGCCAGCAGCCCAGGTACCATTGGCGAGCAGTACTTC
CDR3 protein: CASSPGTIGEQYF

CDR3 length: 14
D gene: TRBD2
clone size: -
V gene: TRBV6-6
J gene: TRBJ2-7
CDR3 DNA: TGTGCCAGCACTTTGGAGCTGACTAGCCACGAGCAGTACTTC
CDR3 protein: CASTLELTSHEQYF

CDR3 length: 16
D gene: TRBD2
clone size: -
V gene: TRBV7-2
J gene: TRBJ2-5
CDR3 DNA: TGTGCCAGCAGCTTAGGGAGCGGGGCGCCTCAAGAGACCCAGTACTTC
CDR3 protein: CASSLGSGAPQETQYF

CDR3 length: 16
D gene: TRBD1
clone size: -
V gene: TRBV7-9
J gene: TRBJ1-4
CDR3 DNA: TGTGCCAGCACTCCAGGGGGCGCAGCAACTAATGAAAAACTGTTTTTT
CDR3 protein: CASTPGGAATNEKLFF

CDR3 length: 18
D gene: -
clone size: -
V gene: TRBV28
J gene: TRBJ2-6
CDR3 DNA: TGTGCCAGCAGTTGGGCAGGGCTAGGGGGCTCTGGGGCCAACGTCCTGACTTTC
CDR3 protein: CASSWAGLGGSGANVLTF

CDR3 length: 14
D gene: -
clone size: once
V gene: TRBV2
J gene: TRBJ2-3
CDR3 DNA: TGTGCCAGCAGTCGCACCGCGACTACAGATACGCAGTATTTT
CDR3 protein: CASSRTATTDTQYF

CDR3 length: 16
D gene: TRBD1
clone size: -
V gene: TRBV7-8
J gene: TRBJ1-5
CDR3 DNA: TGTGCCAGCAGCGTCTCCGGGACAGGGGGCAATCAGCCCCAGCATTTT
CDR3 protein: CASSVSGTGGNQPQHF

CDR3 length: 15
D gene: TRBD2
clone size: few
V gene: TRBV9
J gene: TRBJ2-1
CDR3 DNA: TGTGCCAGCAGCGTTCCTAGCGGGGGAGGGAATGAGCAGTTCTTC
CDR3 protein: CASSVPSGGGNEQFF

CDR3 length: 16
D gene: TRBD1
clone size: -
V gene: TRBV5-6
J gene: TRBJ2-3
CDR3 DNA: TGTGCCAGCAGTTTGGCCGGGGACAGGGAACTCGATACGCAGTATTTT
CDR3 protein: CASSLAGDRELDTQYF

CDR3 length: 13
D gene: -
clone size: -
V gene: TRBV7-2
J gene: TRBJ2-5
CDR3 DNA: TGTGCCAGCAGCTTGCAGGGGCGAGAGACCCAGTACTTC
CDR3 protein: CASSLQGRETQYF

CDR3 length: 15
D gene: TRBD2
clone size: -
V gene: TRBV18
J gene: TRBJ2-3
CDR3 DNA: TGTGCCAGCTCAATTCAAGCGGGGGGCACAGATACGCAGTATTTT
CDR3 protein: CASSIQAGGTDTQYF

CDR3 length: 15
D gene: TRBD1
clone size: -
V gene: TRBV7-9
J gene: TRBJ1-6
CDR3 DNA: TGTGCCAGCAGCCCGAGAGGACAGGGCCTTACACCCCTCCACTTT
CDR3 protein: CASSPRGQGLTPLHF